One sample yielded the 2 T cell receptor beta chains listed below, sequenced in a study of cytomegalovirus exposure and HLA in healthy donors. PCR was performed using 60 Vbeta and 13 Jbeta primers. The repertoire was sequenced with immunoSEQ multiplex PCR; TCRdb's copy has only in-frame clones and lacks some. Of some 99,000 clones listed, roughly 63% are singletons. Sequenced sample: PBMCs. The receptors stem from a woman aged 70-85 years in good health and CMV-seropositive.

J is TRBJ1-3 and V is TRBV30; tentatively, D is TRBD1 (5 bases). The germline V gene has CDR1 GTSNPN and CDR2 SVGIG (reference sequence). The CDR3 contains 15 residues. V lost 4 bases and J lost 0, with 13 bases in between. CDR3 sequence (DNA): TGTGCCTGGACTCAGACAGCTTCCTCTGGAAACACCATATATTTT. Amino acid sequence: CAWTQTASSGNTIYF.

The chain carries TRBV5-4 and TRBJ1-2; TRBD1 matches at 8 bases. Germline V CDR1 and CDR2: SGHNT, YYREEE (reference sequence). V lost 0 bases, J lost 4 bases, and 8 bases stayed unmatched. The CDR3 runs to 16 residues. The CDR3: CASSLDAQGARYGYTF. Here the CDR3 DNA reads TGTGCCAGCAGCTTGGACGCCCAGGGGGCGCGCTATGGCTACACCTTC. Based on the CDR3 plus reference TRBV5-4 and TRBJ1-2, the full variable domain is ETGVTQSPTHLIKTRGQQVTLRCSSQSGHNTVSWYQQALGQGPQFIFQYYREEENGRGNFPPRFSGLQFPNYSSELNVNALELDDSALYLCASSLDAQGARYGYTFGSGTRLTVV.